This TCR beta chain was identified in a study of blood T cell repertoires in COVID-19. Study as a whole: Acute and convalescent COVID-19 specimens originated in the United States, Italy and Spain. From T cells, B-cell-depleted T cells, or PBMCs came the material, which was cDNA or gDNA.

Original analysis: Cell counts per sample came from amplifying reference gene primers. Assay: immunoSEQ multiplex PCR; the TCRdb copy retains only in-frame clones and omits some. Clonal size and the V and J genes are those of that table, whereas D and trimming came from the DNA. The sample has 450,000 to 500,000 clones; 75% to 90% are singletons. The J segment lost 4 bases and the V segment lost 7 bases, leaving 8 bases of the junction unmatched. The CDR3 length is 14 residues. In germline, CDR1 is KGHDR, CDR2 SFDVKD. V is TRBV24-1 and J is TRBJ1-1; 7 bases line up with TRBD1. This TCR came from a human donor in a cohort sampled during active COVID-19. Sequenced: peripheral blood. This CDR3 is CATRGTGEATEAFF. CDR3 nucleotide sequence: TGTGCCACCAGGGGAACAGGGGAGGCCACTGAAGCTTTCTTT.